Following are 2 T cell receptor beta chains from one sample sequenced in a study of blood T cell repertoires in COVID-19. Profiling relied on immunoSEQ multiplex PCR, and the TCRdb table lists in-frame clones only, not all of them. The table records about 240,000 clones, about 82% of them present only once. Source material: peripheral blood. Receptor source: a man older than 75 with acute or convalescent COVID-19.

The V call is TRBV29-1, the J call TRBJ2-3; 8 nucleotides agree with TRBD2. Germline-derived CDR1 and CDR2 are SQVTM and ANQGSEA. The CDR3 runs to 15 residues. V lost 4 bases and J lost 4; bases outside the gene matches: 10. The CDR3 region has the DNA TGCAGCGTTGTCCTCAGCGGGAGTATCCCAGATACGCAGTATTTT. It yields the protein CSVVLSGSIPDTQYF.

This clone was found a few times. The rearrangement joins TRBV28 to TRBJ2-1; 11 nucleotides line up with TRBD2. This CDR3 is 15 amino acids long. Germline values: CDR1 MDHEN, CDR2 SYDVKM. The J segment lost 9 bases and the V segment lost 6 bases, leaving 10 bases of the junction unmatched. CDR3 nucleotides: TGTGCCAGCAGATCGACTAGCGGGGCGATGGGTGAGCAGTTCTTC. Amino acids: CASRSTSGAMGEQFF.